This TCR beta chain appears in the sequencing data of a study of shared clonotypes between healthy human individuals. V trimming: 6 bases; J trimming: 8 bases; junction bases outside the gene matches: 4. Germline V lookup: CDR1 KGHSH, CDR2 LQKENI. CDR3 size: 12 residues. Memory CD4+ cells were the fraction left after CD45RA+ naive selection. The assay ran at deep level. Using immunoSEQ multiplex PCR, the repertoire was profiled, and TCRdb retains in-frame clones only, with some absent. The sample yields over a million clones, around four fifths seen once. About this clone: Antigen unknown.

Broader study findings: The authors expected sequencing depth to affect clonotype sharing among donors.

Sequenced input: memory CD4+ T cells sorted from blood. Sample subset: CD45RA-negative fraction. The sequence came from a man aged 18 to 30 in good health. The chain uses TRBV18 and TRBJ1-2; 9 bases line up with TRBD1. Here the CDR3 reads CASSGTGFGYTF. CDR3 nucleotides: TGTGCCAGCTCGGGGACAGGGTTCGGCTACACCTTC.